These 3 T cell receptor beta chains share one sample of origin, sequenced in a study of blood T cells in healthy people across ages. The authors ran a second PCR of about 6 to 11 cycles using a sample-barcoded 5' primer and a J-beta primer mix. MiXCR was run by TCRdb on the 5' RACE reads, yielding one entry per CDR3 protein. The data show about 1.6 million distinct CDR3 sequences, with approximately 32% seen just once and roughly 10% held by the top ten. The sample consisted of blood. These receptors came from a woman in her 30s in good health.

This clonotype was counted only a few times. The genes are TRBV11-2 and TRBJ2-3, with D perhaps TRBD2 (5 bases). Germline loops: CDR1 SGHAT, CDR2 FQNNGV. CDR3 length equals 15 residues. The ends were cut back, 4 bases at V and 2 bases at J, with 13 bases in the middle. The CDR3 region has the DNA TGTGCCAGCAGCTCTCAAGTGGACTTCACAGATACGCAGTATTTT. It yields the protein CASSSQVDFTDTQYF.

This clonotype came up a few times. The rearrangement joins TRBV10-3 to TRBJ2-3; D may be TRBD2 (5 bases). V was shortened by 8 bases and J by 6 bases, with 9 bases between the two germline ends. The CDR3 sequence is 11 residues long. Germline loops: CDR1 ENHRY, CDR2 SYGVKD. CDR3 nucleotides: TGTGCCATCGGAACGGGGGATACGCAGTATTTT. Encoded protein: CAIGTGDTQYF.

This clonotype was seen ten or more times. CDR3 DNA sequence: TGTGCCAGCAGCTTAGTCAACAGGGGGCGGGAGACCCAGTACTTC. Translating it yields CASSLVNRGRETQYF. J is TRBJ2-5 and V is TRBV7-8; 9 bases align to TRBD1. Germline CDR1 reads SGHVS; CDR2 reads FQNEAQ. This CDR3 is 15 amino acids long. After removal of 1 base from V and 5 bases from J, the junction contained 5 bases not matched to a gene.